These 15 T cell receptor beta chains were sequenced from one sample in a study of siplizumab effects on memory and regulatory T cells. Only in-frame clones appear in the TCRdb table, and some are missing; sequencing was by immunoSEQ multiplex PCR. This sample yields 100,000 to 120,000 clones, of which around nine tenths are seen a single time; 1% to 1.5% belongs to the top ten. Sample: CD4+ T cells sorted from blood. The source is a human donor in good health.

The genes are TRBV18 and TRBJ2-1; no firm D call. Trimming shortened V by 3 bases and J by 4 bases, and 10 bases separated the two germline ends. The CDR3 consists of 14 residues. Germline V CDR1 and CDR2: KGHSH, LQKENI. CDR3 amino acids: CASSPWEQYNEQFF. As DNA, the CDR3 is TGTGCCAGCTCACCTTGGGAACAGTACAATGAGCAGTTCTTC.

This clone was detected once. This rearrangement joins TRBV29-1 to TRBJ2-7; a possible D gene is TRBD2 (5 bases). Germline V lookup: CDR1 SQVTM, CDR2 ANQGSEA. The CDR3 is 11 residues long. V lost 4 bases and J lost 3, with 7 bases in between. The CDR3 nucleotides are TGCAGCGTTGCGACTAACTACGAGCAGTACTTC. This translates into CSVATNYEQYF.

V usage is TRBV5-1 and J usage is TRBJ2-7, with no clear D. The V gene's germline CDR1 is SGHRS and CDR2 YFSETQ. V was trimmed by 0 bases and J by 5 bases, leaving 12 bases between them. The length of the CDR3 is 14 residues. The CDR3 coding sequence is TGCGCCAGCAGCTTGGGTCAGGCGGTTGACGAGCAGTACTTC. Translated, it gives CASSLGQAVDEQYF.

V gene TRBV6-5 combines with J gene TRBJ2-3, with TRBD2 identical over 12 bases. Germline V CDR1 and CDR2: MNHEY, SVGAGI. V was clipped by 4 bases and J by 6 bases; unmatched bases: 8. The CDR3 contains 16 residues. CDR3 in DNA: TGTGCCAGCAGTTCCCGACTAGCGGGAGTCTGGGATACGCAGTATTTT. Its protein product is CASSSRLAGVWDTQYF.

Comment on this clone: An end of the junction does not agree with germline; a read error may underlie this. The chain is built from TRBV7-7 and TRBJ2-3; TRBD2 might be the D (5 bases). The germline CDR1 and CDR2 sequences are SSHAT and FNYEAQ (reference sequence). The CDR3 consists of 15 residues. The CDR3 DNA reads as TGTGCTAGCAGCACACTAGGGTCTAGCACAGATACGCAGTATTTT. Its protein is CASSTLGSSTDTQYF. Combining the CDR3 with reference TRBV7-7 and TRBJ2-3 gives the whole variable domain GAGVSQSPRYKVTKRGQDVTLRCDPISSHATLYWYQQALGQGPEFLTYFNYEAQPDKSGLPSDRFSAERPEGSISTLTIQRTEQRDSAMYRCASSTLGSSTDTQYFGPGTRLTVL.

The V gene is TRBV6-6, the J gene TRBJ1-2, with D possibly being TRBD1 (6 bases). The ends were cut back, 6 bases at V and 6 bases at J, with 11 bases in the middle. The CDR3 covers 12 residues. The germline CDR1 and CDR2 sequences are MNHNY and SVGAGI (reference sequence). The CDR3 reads CASSLGGNGYTF. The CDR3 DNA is TGTGCCAGCAGCCTAGGGGGGAATGGCTACACCTTC.

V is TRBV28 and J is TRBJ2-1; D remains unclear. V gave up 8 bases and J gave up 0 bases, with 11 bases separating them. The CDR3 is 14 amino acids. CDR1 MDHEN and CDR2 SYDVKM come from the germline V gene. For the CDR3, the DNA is TGTGCCAGCCAAGAAGTGAGCTCCTACAATGAGCAGTTCTTC. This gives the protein CASQEVSSYNEQFF.

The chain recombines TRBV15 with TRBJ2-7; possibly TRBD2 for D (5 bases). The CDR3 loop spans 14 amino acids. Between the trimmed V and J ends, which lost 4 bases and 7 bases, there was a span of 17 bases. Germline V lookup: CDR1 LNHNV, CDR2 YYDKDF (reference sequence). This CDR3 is CATSTTGRMREQYF. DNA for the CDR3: TGTGCCACCAGCACAACGGGGAGAATGAGGGAGCAGTACTTC.

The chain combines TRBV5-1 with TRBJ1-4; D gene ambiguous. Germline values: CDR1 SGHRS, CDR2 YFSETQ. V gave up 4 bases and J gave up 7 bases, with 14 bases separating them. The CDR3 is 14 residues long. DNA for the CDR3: TGCGCCAGCAGCCCGGGGAGGATCGCTGAAAAACTGTTTTTT. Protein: CASSPGRIAEKLFF.

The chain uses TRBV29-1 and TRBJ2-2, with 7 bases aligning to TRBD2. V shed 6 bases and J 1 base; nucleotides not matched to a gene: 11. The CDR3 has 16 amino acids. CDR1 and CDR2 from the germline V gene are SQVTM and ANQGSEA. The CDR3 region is CSVYLNGGENTGELFF. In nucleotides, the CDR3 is TGCAGCGTATATCTGAATGGGGGGGAGAACACCGGGGAGCTGTTTTTT.

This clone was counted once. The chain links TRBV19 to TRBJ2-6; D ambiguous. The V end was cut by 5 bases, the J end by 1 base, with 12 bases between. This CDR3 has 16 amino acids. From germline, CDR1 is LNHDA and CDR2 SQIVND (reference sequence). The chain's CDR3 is CASSRTPGSGANVLTF. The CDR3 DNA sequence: TGTGCCAGTAGTCGTACCCCCGGGTCTGGGGCCAACGTCCTGACTTTC.

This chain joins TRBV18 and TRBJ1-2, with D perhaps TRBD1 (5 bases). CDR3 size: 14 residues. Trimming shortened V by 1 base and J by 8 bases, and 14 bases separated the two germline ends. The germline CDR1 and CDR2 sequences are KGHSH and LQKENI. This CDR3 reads CASSPLAQVAGYTF. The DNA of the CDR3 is TGTGCCAGCTCACCACTCGCACAGGTCGCAGGCTACACCTTC.

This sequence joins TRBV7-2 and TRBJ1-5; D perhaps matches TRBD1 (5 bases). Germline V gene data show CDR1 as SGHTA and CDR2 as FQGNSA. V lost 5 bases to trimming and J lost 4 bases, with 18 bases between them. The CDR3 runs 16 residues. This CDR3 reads CASSLRQGDLNQPQHF. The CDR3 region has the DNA TGTGCCAGCAGCCTCCGCCAGGGCGACCTTAATCAGCCCCAGCATTTT.

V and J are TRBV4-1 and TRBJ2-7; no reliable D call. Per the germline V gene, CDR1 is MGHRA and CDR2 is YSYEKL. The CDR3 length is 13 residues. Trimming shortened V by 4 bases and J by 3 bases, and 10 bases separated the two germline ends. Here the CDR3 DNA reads TGCGCCAGCAGCCCAATTGGGCTCTACGAGCAGTACTTC. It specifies CASSPIGLYEQYF.

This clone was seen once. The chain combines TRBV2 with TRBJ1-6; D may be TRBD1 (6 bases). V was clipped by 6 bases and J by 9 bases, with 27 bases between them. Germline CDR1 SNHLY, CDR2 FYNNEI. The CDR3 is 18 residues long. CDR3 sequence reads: CASRYTTGTRIGGSPLHF. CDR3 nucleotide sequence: TGTGCCAGCAGGTATACCACCGGGACACGGATAGGAGGTTCACCCCTCCACTTT.